The 9 T cell receptor beta chains below all came from one sample that was sequenced in a study of blood T cell repertoires in COVID-19. Here immunoSEQ multiplex PCR was the method, and the copy in TCRdb shows in-frame clones only, minus some. Of fewer than 300,000 clones in the sample, approximately 90% were seen once. The sample was peripheral blood. Receptor source: a woman between 25 and 40 years old with COVID-19, enrolled during active disease.

The V gene is TRBV25-1, the J gene TRBJ2-5; D may be TRBD2 (5 bases). This CDR3 spans 15 amino acids. CDR1 and CDR2 (germline): MGHDK, SYGVNS. V lost 4 bases to trimming and J lost 2 bases, with 14 bases between them. The CDR3 sequence: CASSGFRAGQETQYF. CDR3 coding DNA: TGTGCCAGCAGTGGTTTTCGGGCGGGTCAAGAGACCCAGTACTTC.

The rearrangement links TRBV18 to TRBJ1-1, with D hard to call. The germline V gene has CDR1 KGHSH and CDR2 LQKENI. V gave up 6 bases and J gave up 5 bases, with 19 bases separating them. The CDR3 contains 15 residues. The DNA of the CDR3 is TGTGCCAGCTCGCCTAGTCTCGTGGGAGGGACTGAAGCTTTCTTT. It specifies CASSPSLVGGTEAFF. The whole variable domain, remainder taken from reference TRBV18 and TRBJ1-1, is NAGVMQNPRHLVRRRGQEARLRCSPMKGHSHVYWYRQLPEEGLKFMVYLQKENIIDESGMPKERFSAEFPKEGPSILRIQQVVRGDSAAYFCASSPSLVGGTEAFFGQGTRLTVV.

In its sample, this clone was seen a few times. The rearrangement uses TRBV19 and TRBJ2-1; 13 nucleotides align to TRBD2. The length of the CDR3 is 15 residues. The V segment lost 6 bases and the J segment 5 bases; nucleotides outside the gene matches: 4. Looked up from germline, CDR1 is LNHDA and CDR2 is SQIVND (reference sequence). The CDR3 spells CASSTLAGGDNEQFF. CDR3 DNA: TGTGCCAGTAGCACACTAGCGGGAGGGGACAATGAGCAGTTCTTC.

The J gene is TRBJ2-7, the V gene TRBV28; 7 bases match TRBD2. Trimming cost V 5 bases and J 3 bases; bases outside gene matches: 10. Germline V gives CDR1 MDHEN, CDR2 SYDVKM. The CDR3 has 15 amino acids. The CDR3 sequence is CASSLSGLGVYEQYF. CDR3 in DNA: TGTGCCAGCAGTCTCTCCGGACTAGGTGTCTACGAGCAGTACTTC.

The chain links TRBV7-8 to TRBJ1-6; 7 bases map to TRBD1. J was trimmed by 9 bases and V by 0 bases; bases with no gene match: 5. This CDR3 has 15 amino acids. Germline values: CDR1 SGHVS, CDR2 FQNEAQ. CDR3 sequence (DNA): TGTGCCAGCAGCTTAGCGGGACAGACCGGTTCACCCCTCCACTTT. Translated, it gives CASSLAGQTGSPLHF. Combining the CDR3 with reference TRBV7-8 and TRBJ1-6 gives the whole variable domain GAGVSQSPRYKVAKRGQDVALRCDPISGHVSLFWYQQALGQGPEFLTYFQNEAQLDKSGLPSDRFFAERPEGSVSTLKIQRTQQEDSAVYLCASSLAGQTGSPLHFGNGTRLTVT.

The rearrangement uses TRBV7-9 and TRBJ2-1, with TRBD1 as a possible D gene (5 bases). The V gene's germline CDR1 is SEHNR and CDR2 FQNEAQ (reference sequence). The CDR3 runs to 15 residues. V lost 2 bases to trimming and J lost 6 bases, with 14 bases between them. Here the CDR3 DNA reads TGTGCCAGCAGCTTATTGGGGCTAGTCGGCAATGAGCAGTTCTTC. Its protein is CASSLLGLVGNEQFF.

Concerning this clone: The same CDR3 can be traced to other DNA sequences in this sample. The chain is built from TRBV18 and TRBJ1-5, with D possibly TRBD1 on 6 matching bases. This CDR3 has 15 amino acids. The V gene's germline CDR1 is KGHSH and CDR2 LQKENI. Deletions cut 2 bases from V and 3 bases from J, with 11 bases between. The CDR3 reads CASSPSGANNQPQHF. Here the CDR3 DNA reads TGTGCCAGCTCACCATCAGGGGCTAACAATCAGCCCCAGCATTTT.

The CDR3 here is CASSEGFAGGYTF. CDR3 in DNA: TGTGCCAGCAGTGAAGGTTTCGCCGGTGGCTACACCTTC. The chain couples TRBV6-1 to TRBJ1-2; D call uncertain. Germline V gives CDR1 MNHNS, CDR2 SASEGT. Trimming stripped 1 base from V and 7 bases from J, with 10 bases between. The CDR3 has 13 residues.

This chain joins TRBV21-1 and TRBJ2-7; TRBD2, as called in the table, went unchecked against the DNA. TRBV21-1 is classified as a pseudogene. The CDR3 totals 14 residues. For the CDR3, the DNA is TGTGCCAGCAGCACCGGGACTAGTGTCTACGAGCAGTACTTC. This gives the protein CASSTGTSVYEQYF.